This TCR beta chain stems from a study of PD-1 blockade in mismatch repair-deficient tumors. Study details: Patients had 11 to 13 mismatch repair-deficient cancer types and were previously treated and progressing. Study-level points and caveats: Tumor-resident clones, often absent from pretreatment blood, expanded after pembrolizumab and then contracted.

Every patient had mismatch repair deficiency by PCR or immunohistochemistry. The TCR-sequenced patients were a few responders to pembrolizumab. Remarks on this clone: Its antigen is unknown.

The table came from immunoSEQ multiplex PCR; TCRdb's copy has only in-frame clones and leaves some out. Here the sample spans roughly 45,000 clones, under 85% being singletons. The CDR3 has 13 amino acids. V was cut by 7 bases and J by 3 bases, with 12 bases left in between. Germline V gives CDR1 SGHVS, CDR2 FQNEAQ. The receptor's source is an adult with mismatch repair-deficient cancer. J is TRBJ1-1 and V is TRBV7-8; a possible D gene is TRBD1 (5 bases). The sample here was PBMCs, taken before pembrolizumab treatment. Here the CDR3 DNA reads TGTGCCAGCATCCAGGGCGGGTACACTGAAGCTTTCTTT. As protein: CASIQGGYTEAFF.